The TCR beta chain described here comes from a study of blood T cell repertoires in COVID-19. The wider study: Researchers got acute and convalescent COVID-19 samples from the United States, Italy and Spain. T cells, B-cell-depleted T cells, or PBMCs supplied cDNA or gDNA.

Original handling: Cell counts per sample came from amplifying reference gene primers. Assay: immunoSEQ multiplex PCR; the TCRdb copy retains only in-frame clones and omits some. V and J calls plus clone size are reproduced from that table; the DNA served to infer D and trimming. The table includes roughly 150,000 clones, approximately 91% detected once. CDR3 length: 17 amino acids. The trim removed 5 bases at V and 6 bases at J, leaving 15 bases unmatched. Germline V gene lookup returns CDR1 SGHRS and CDR2 YFSETQ. Sequencing used peripheral blood. V and J are TRBV5-1 and TRBJ1-4; 8 bases are shared with TRBD1. This TCR was recovered from a man aged 18 to 35 with COVID-19, enrolled during active disease. The CDR3 here is CASRGGQVRGSDEKLFF. The CDR3 nucleotides are TGCGCCAGCAGAGGGGGACAGGTTAGAGGGTCGGATGAAAAACTGTTTTTT.